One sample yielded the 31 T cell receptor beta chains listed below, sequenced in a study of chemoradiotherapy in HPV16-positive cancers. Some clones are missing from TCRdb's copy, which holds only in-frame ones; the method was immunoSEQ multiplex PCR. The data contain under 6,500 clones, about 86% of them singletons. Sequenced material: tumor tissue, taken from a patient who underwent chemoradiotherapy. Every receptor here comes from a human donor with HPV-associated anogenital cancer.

Here the CDR3 reads CASSSRTRQFF. CDR3 nucleotides: TGTGCCAGCAGCTCCCGGACAAGGCAGTTCTTC. The chain combines TRBV5-6 with TRBJ2-1; TRBD1 is a possible D gene (5 bases). The CDR3 consists of 11 residues. Germline V gene data show CDR1 as SGHDT and CDR2 as YYEEEE. V lost 3 bases to trimming and J lost 12 bases, with 10 bases between them.

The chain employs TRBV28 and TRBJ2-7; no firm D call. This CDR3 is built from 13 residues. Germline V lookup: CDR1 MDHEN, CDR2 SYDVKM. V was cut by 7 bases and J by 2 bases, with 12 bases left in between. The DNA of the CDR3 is TGTGCCAGCAATCCCGACGGTCCCTACGAGCAGTACTTC. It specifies CASNPDGPYEQYF.

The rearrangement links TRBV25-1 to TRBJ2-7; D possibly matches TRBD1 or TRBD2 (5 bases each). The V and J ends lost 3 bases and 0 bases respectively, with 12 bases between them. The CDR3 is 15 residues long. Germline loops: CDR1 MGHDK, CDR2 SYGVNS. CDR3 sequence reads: CASSDGKGSSYEQYF. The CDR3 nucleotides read TGTGCCAGCAGTGATGGGAAGGGGAGCTCCTACGAGCAGTACTTC.

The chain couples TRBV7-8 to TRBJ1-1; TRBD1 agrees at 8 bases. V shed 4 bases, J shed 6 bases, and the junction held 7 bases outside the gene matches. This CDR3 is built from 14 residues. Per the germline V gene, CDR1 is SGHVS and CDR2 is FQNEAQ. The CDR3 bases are TGTGCCAGCAGCTCACAGGGGGAAAGGGCTGAAGCTTTCTTT. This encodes CASSSQGERAEAFF.

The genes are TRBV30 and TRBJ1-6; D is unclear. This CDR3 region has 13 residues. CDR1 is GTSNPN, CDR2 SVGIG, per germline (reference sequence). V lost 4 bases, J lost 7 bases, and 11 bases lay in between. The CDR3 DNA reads TGTGCCTGGACCCCCGGTGGAAATTCACCCCTCCACTTT. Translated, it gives CAWTPGGNSPLHF. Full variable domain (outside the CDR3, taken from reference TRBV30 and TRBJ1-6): SQTIHQWPATLVQPVGSPLSLECTVEGTSNPNLYWYRQAAGRGLQLLFYSVGIGQISSEVPQNLSASRPQDRQFILSSKKLLLSDSGFYLCAWTPGGNSPLHFGNGTRLTVT.

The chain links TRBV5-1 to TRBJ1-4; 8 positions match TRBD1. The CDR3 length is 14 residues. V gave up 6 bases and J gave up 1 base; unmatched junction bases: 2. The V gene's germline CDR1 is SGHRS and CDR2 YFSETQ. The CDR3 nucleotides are TGCGCCAGCACAGGGGGCTTAACTAATGAAAAACTGTTTTTT. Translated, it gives CASTGGLTNEKLFF. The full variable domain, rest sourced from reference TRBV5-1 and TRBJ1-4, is KAGVTQTPRYLIKTRGQQVTLSCSPISGHRSVSWYQQTPGQGLQFLFEYFSETQRNKGNFPGRFSGRQFSNSRSEMNVSTLELGDSALYLCASTGGLTNEKLFFGSGTQLSVL.

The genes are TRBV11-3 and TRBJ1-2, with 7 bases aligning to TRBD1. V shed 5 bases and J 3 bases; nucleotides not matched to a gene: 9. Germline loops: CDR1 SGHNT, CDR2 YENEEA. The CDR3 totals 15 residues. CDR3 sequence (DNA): TGTGCCAGCAGCCGCAGGGGGATTAAGGACTATGGCTACACCTTC. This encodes CASSRRGIKDYGYTF.

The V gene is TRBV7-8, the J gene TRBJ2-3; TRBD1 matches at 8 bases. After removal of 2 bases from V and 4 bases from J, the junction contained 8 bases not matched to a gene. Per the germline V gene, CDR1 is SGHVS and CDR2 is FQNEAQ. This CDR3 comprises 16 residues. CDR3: CASSLRTGSVSDTQYF. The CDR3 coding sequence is TGTGCCAGCAGCTTAAGGACAGGGAGTGTCTCAGATACGCAGTATTTT.

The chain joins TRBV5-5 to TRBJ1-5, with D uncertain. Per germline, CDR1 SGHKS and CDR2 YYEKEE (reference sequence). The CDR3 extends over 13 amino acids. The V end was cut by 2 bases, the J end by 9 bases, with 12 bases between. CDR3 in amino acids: CASSFLPGGPQHF. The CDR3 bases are TGTGCCAGCAGCTTCCTACCGGGCGGGCCCCAGCATTTT.

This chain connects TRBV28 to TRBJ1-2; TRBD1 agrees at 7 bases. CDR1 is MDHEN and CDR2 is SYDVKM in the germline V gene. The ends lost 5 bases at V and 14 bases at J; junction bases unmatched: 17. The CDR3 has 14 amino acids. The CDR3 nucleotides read TGTGCCAGCAGTGCCCAGGCGGGACAGTTTTTTTTAACCTTC. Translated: CASSAQAGQFFLTF.

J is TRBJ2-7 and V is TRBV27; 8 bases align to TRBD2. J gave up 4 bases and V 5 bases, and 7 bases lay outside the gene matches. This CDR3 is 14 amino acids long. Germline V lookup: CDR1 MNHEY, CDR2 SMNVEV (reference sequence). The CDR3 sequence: CASSQRREGYEQYF. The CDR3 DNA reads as TGTGCCAGCAGTCAACGTCGGGAGGGATACGAGCAGTACTTC.

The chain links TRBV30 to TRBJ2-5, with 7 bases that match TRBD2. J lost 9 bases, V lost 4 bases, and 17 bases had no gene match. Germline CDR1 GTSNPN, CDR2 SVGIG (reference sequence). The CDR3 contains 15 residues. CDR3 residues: CAWKSGTIDLGPQYF. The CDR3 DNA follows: TGTGCCTGGAAATCCGGGACTATCGATTTGGGGCCCCAGTACTTC.

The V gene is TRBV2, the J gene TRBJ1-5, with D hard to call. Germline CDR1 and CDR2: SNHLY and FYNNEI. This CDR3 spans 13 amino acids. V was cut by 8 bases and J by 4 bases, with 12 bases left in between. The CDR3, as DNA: TGTGCCAGCGTTAGGGATTTGAATCAGCCCCAGCATTTT. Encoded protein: CASVRDLNQPQHF.

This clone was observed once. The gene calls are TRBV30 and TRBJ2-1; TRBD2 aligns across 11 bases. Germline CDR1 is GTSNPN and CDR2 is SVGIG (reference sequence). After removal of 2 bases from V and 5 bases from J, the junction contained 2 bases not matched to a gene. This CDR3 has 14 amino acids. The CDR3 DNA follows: TGTGCCTGGAGTTCGGGACTAGCGGACAATGAGCAGTTCTTC. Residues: CAWSSGLADNEQFF.

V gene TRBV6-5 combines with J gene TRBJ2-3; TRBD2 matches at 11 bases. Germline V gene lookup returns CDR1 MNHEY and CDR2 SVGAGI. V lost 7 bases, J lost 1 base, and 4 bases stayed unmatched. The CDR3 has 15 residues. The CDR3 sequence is CASTGTSGGTDTQYF. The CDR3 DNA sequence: TGTGCCAGCACAGGGACTAGCGGAGGCACAGATACGCAGTATTTT.

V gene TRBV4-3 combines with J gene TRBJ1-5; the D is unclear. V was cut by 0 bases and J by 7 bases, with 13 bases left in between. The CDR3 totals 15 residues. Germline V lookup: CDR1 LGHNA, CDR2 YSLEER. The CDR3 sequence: CASSQDGQAGQPQHF. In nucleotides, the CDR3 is TGCGCCAGCAGCCAAGATGGGCAGGCTGGACAGCCCCAGCATTTT.

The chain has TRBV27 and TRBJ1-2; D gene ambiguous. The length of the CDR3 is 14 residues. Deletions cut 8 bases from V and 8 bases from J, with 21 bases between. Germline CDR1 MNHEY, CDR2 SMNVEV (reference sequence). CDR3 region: CASPGLGLAFGYTF. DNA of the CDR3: TGTGCCAGCCCCGGTTTAGGGTTGGCCTTCGGCTACACCTTC.

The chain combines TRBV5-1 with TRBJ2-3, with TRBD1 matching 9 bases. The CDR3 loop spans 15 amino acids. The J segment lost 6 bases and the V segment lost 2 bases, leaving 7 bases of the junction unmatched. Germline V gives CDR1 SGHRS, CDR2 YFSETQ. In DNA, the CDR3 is TGCGCCAGCAGCTTAAATACAGGGGGCTTGGATACGCAGTATTTT. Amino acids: CASSLNTGGLDTQYF.

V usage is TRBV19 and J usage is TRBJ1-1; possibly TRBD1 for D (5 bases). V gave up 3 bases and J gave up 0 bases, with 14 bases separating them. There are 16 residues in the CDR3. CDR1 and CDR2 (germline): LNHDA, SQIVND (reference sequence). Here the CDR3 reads CASSMSGRAMNTEAFF. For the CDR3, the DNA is TGTGCCAGTAGTATGTCAGGGAGGGCTATGAACACTGAAGCTTTCTTT. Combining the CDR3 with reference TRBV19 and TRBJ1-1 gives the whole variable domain DGGITQSPKYLFRKEGQNVTLSCEQNLNHDAMYWYRQDPGQGLRLIYYSQIVNDFQKGDIAEGYSVSREKKESFPLTVTSAQKNPTAFYLCASSMSGRAMNTEAFFGQGTRLTVV.

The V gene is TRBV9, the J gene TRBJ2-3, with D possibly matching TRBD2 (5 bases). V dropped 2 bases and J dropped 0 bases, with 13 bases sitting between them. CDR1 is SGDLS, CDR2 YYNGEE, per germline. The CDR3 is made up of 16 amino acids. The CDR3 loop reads CASSVFQAVSTDTQYF. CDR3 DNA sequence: TGTGCCAGCAGCGTTTTCCAAGCGGTTAGCACAGATACGCAGTATTTT.

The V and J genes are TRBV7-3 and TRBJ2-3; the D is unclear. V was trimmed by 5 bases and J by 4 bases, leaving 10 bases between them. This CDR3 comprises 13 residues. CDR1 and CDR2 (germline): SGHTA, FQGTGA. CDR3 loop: CASSPRGADTQYF. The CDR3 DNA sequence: TGTGCCAGCAGCCCCCGCGGCGCAGATACGCAGTATTTT.

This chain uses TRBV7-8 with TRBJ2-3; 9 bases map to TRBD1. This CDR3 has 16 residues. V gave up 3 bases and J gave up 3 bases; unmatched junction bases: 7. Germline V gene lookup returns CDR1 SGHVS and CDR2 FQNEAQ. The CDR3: CASSFTGGAATDTQYF. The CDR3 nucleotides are TGTGCCAGCAGCTTTACAGGGGGCGCCGCGACAGATACGCAGTATTTT.

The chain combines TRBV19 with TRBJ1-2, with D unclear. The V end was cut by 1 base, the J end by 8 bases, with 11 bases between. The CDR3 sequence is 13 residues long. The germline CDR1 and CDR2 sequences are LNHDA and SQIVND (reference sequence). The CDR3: CASSIGDLRGYTF. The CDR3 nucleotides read TGTGCCAGTAGTATAGGAGACCTGCGGGGCTACACCTTC.

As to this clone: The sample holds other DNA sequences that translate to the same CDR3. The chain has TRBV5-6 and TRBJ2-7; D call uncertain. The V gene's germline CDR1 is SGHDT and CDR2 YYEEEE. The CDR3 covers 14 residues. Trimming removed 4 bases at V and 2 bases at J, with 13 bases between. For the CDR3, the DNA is TGTGCCAGCAGCCTAGGTGATTTCACCTACGAGCAGTACTTC. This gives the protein CASSLGDFTYEQYF.

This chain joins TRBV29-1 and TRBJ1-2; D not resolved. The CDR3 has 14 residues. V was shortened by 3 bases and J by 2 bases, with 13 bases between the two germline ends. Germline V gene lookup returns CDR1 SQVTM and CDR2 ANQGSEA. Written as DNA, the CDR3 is TGCAGCGTTGATTGGGCAGGTACCAACTATGGCTACACCTTC. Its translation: CSVDWAGTNYGYTF.

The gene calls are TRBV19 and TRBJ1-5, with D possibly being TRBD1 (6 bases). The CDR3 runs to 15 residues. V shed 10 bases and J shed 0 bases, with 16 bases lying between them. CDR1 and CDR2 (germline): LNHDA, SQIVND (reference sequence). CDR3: CATHRTVHSNQPQHF. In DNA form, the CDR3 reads TGTGCCACCCACAGGACAGTTCATAGCAATCAGCCCCAGCATTTT. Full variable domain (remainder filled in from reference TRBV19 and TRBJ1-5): DGGITQSPKYLFRKEGQNVTLSCEQNLNHDAMYWYRQDPGQGLRLIYYSQIVNDFQKGDIAEGYSVSREKKESFPLTVTSAQKNPTAFYLCATHRTVHSNQPQHFGDGTRLSIL.

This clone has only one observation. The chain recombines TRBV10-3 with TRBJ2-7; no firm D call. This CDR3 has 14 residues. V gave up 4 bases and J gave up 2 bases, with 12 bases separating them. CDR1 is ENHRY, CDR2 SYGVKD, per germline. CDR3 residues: CAISVEDSTYEQYF. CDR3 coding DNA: TGTGCCATCAGTGTAGAGGATTCAACCTACGAGCAGTACTTC.

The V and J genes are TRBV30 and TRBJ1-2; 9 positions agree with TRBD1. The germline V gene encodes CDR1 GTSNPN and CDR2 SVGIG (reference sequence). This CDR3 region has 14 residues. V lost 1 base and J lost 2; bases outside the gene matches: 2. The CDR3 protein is CAWSAQGANYGYTF. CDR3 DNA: TGTGCCTGGAGTGCACAGGGGGCCAACTATGGCTACACCTTC.

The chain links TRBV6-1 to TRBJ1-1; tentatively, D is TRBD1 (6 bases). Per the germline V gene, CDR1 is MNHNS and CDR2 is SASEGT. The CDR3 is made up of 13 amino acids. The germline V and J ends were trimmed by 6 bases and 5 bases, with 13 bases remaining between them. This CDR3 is CASSGTSGTEAFF. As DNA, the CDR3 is TGTGCCAGCAGCGGGACATCAGGGACTGAAGCTTTCTTT.

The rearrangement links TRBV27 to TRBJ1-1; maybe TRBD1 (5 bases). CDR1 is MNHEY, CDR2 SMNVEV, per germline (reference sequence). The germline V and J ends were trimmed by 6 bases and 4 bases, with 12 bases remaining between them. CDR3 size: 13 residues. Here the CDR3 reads CASSPLGGTEAFF. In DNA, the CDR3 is TGTGCCAGCAGCCCTCTTGGGGGCACTGAAGCTTTCTTT.

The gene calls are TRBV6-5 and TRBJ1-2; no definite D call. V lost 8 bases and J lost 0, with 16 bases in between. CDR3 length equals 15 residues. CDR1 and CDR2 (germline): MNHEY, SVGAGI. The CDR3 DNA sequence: TGTGCCAGCTGTGCATTCAGTTCAGCTAACTATGGCTACACCTTC. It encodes CASCAFSSANYGYTF.